The next 2 T cell receptor beta chains were all read from a single sample in a study of Graves' ophthalmopathy and Graves' hyperthyroidism. Beta-chain TCR CDR3 regions were amplified from RNA transcripts. The first round was an RT-PCR with HTBI primers, and the second round was a multiplex PCR. TCRdb re-analysed the multiplex PCR reads in MiXCR, keeping a single row per CDR3 protein. The data hold hundreds of thousands of distinct CDR3 sequences, with more than 20% observed a single time. Specimen: peripheral blood. All receptors derive from a woman aged 18-35 years with stable Graves' hyperthyroidism.

Ten or more counts support this clonotype. V and J are TRBV12-3 or TRBV12-4 and TRBJ2-2; D remains unclear. The V end was cut by 5 bases, the J end by 4 bases, with 8 bases between. The length of the CDR3 is 13 residues. The CDR3 region is CASSPVRTGELFF. CDR3 nucleotide sequence: TGTGCCAGCAGTCCAGTTCGCACCGGGGAGCTGTTTTTT.

In this sample, this clonotype turned up many times. The chain uses TRBV6-5 and TRBJ1-1; D is uncertain. The CDR3 consists of 13 residues. V was trimmed by 4 bases and J by 1 base, leaving 7 bases between them. Germline values: CDR1 MNHEY, CDR2 SVGAGI. CDR3 DNA: TGTGCCAGCAGTTTTTCGACGAACACTGAAGCTTTCTTT. Its translation: CASSFSTNTEAFF.